This TCR beta chain derives from a study of shared clonotypes between healthy human individuals. Sequencing was performed with immunoSEQ multiplex PCR; in TCRdb, only in-frame clones are kept and a portion is missing. The sample includes some 900,000 clones, approximately 80% of them seen just once. The sample taken for sequencing was memory CD4+ T cells sorted from blood. Sample subset: CD45RA-negative fraction. This clonotype originated in a man aged 18 to 30 in good health.

CDR3 sequence reads: CASSLQGQNIQYF. The CDR3 DNA is TGTGCCAGCAGTTTACAGGGGCAAAACATTCAGTACTTC. The chain employs TRBV27 and TRBJ2-4; perhaps TRBD1 as D (6 bases). From germline, CDR1 is MNHEY and CDR2 SMNVEV (reference sequence). The V gene lost 2 bases and the J gene lost 5 bases, with 7 bases spanning the gap. The CDR3 length is 13 residues.